Following are 19 T cell receptor beta chains from one sample sequenced in a study of blood T cell repertoires in COVID-19. Libraries were prepared by immunoSEQ multiplex PCR; TCRdb keeps only in-frame clonotypes and omits some of them. The sample comprises approximately 60,000 clones, about 90% of which are singletons, and about 6.9% rests with the top ten. The sample taken for sequencing was peripheral blood. These receptor sequences come from a man in his sixties with active or convalescent COVID-19.

This clone was counted once. This chain links TRBV28 with TRBJ1-1, with D possibly matching TRBD1 (6 bases). Trimming took 5 bases from V and 0 from J, leaving 13 bases between them. This CDR3 region has 15 residues. Per the germline V gene, CDR1 is MDHEN and CDR2 is SYDVKM. The CDR3 protein is CASSRGGTLNTEAFF. The CDR3 DNA sequence: TGTGCCAGCAGTAGAGGGGGAACATTGAACACTGAAGCTTTCTTT. Full variable domain (missing parts from reference TRBV28 and TRBJ1-1): DVKVTQSSRYLVKRTGEKVFLECVQDMDHENMFWYRQDPGLGLRLIYFSYDVKMKEKGDIPEGYSVSREKKERFSLILESASTNQTSMYLCASSRGGTLNTEAFFGQGTRLTVV.

The chain couples TRBV6-2 or TRBV6-3 to TRBJ1-5; 8 bases agree with TRBD1. Germline V gene data show CDR1 as MNHEY and CDR2 as SVGEGT. Losses at the gene ends were 2 bases for V and 5 bases for J; bases not matched to a gene: 8. This CDR3 has 16 amino acids. CDR3 in DNA: TGTGCCAGCAGTTACGGGCCAGGACAGGGTCATCAGCCCCAGCATTTT. Translation: CASSYGPGQGHQPQHF.

V usage is TRBV29-1 and J usage is TRBJ1-5; possibly TRBD1 for D (5 bases). Looked up from germline, CDR1 is SQVTM and CDR2 is ANQGSEA. The germline V and J ends were trimmed by 7 bases and 6 bases, with 16 bases remaining between them. The CDR3 has 13 amino acids. CDR3 sequence reads: CSAVGREGQPQHF. In DNA form, the CDR3 reads TGCAGCGCGGTCGGCAGGGAAGGTCAGCCCCAGCATTTT. The variable domain in full, completed from reference TRBV29-1 and TRBJ1-5, reads SAVISQKPSRDICQRGTSLTIQCQVDSQVTMMFWYRQQPGQSLTLIATANQGSEATYESGFVIDKFPISRPNLTFSTLTVSNMSPEDSSIYLCSAVGREGQPQHFGDGTRLSIL.

The count of this clone is one. The rearrangement joins TRBV29-1 to TRBJ2-5; 13 bases fit TRBD2. V lost 1 base and J lost 6; bases outside the gene matches: 2. Germline values: CDR1 SQVTM, CDR2 ANQGSEA. CDR3 length: 14 residues. CDR3 nucleotides: TGCAGCGTTGAAGGGACTAGCGGGAGAAAGACCCAGTACTTC. Translating it yields CSVEGTSGRKTQYF.

In regard to this clone: This sample also contains other DNA sequences that code for the same CDR3. The rearrangement uses TRBV7-2 and TRBJ2-7, with 14 bases that match TRBD2. The CDR3 is 17 amino acids. V lost 5 bases and J lost 0; bases outside the gene matches: 6. Germline V gene lookup returns CDR1 SGHTA and CDR2 FQGNSA. The CDR3 DNA reads as TGTGCCAGCAGCCCCGGGACTAGCGGGGGACCCTCCTACGAGCAGTACTTC. This encodes CASSPGTSGGPSYEQYF.

This clone was recorded a few times. This rearrangement joins TRBV6-5 to TRBJ1-1; D possibly corresponds to TRBD1 (6 bases). CDR1 is MNHEY, CDR2 SVGAGI, per germline. Trimming shortened V by 8 bases and J by 11 bases, and 15 bases separated the two germline ends. The CDR3 sequence is 11 residues long. CDR3 coding DNA: TGTGCCAGCGGGACAACACTGGAGGCTTTCTTT. It translates to CASGTTLEAFF.

The J gene is TRBJ2-1, the V gene TRBV5-4; 7 bases fit TRBD2. The germline V gene has CDR1 SGHNT and CDR2 YYREEE (reference sequence). The trim removed 2 bases at V and 5 bases at J, leaving 7 bases unmatched. This CDR3 comprises 15 residues. The DNA of the CDR3 is TGTGCCAGCAGCTTCGGGGCTAGCGGCAACAATGAGCAGTTCTTC. Encoded protein: CASSFGASGNNEQFF.

The rearrangement uses TRBV5-1 and TRBJ2-1; 7 nucleotides align to TRBD2. The V segment lost 0 bases and the J segment 5 bases; nucleotides outside the gene matches: 20. Germline V gives CDR1 SGHRS, CDR2 YFSETQ. The length of the CDR3 is 20 residues. CDR3: CASSLATGPREDPLHNEQFF. CDR3 sequence (DNA): TGCGCCAGCAGCTTGGCCACGGGACCCCGGGAGGATCCCCTACACAATGAGCAGTTCTTC.

V is TRBV7-8 and J is TRBJ1-1; 7 positions agree with TRBD1. The J segment lost 1 base and the V segment lost 0 bases, leaving 5 bases of the junction unmatched. Germline lookup yields CDR1 SGHVS and CDR2 FQNEAQ. This CDR3 spans 16 amino acids. Written as DNA, the CDR3 is TGTGCCAGCAGCTTAGCTGGGGGACAGAGGAACACTGAAGCTTTCTTT. Protein: CASSLAGGQRNTEAFF.

This chain uses TRBV24-1 with TRBJ2-1; possible D gene TRBD1, 6 bases. Germline values: CDR1 KGHDR, CDR2 SFDVKD. V shed 4 bases and J shed 5 bases, with 14 bases lying between them. The CDR3 has 15 residues. This chain's CDR3 is CATSDLGTYNNEQFF. The CDR3 DNA reads TGTGCCACCAGTGACCTGGGGACATACAACAATGAGCAGTTCTTC.

CDR3 loop: CAIRSSSPNTDTQYF. The CDR3 coding sequence is TGTGCCATCAGGTCGAGTTCCCCAAACACAGATACGCAGTATTTT. The chain links TRBV10-3 to TRBJ2-3; the D is unclear. Per germline, CDR1 ENHRY and CDR2 SYGVKD. Trimming shortened V by 6 bases and J by 2 bases, and 15 bases separated the two germline ends. This CDR3 region has 15 residues.

The chain links TRBV24-1 to TRBJ2-2; 9 bases align to TRBD1. CDR1 and CDR2 (germline): KGHDR, SFDVKD. This CDR3 is built from 16 residues. V was clipped by 1 base and J by 5 bases; unmatched bases: 4. CDR3 DNA: TGTGCCACCAGTGATTTCCGGGACAGGGAAACCGGGGAGCTGTTTTTT. Residues: CATSDFRDRETGELFF.

The chain joins TRBV5-5 to TRBJ1-4; tentatively, D is TRBD1 (5 bases). Trimming removed 2 bases at V and 7 bases at J, with 15 bases between. Germline CDR1 is SGHKS and CDR2 is YYEKEE (reference sequence). This CDR3 has 15 residues. The CDR3 bases are TGTGCCAGCAGCTTATCGACGGGGGTCCTTGAAAAACTGTTTTTT. It encodes CASSLSTGVLEKLFF.

This chain uses TRBV2 with TRBJ1-2; D is ambiguous. V was cut by 6 bases and J by 4 bases, with 21 bases left in between. This CDR3 comprises 16 residues. CDR1 SNHLY and CDR2 FYNNEI come from the germline V gene. CDR3 sequence: CASSENLSTRPYGYTF. CDR3 nucleotides: TGTGCCAGCAGCGAAAACTTATCGACCAGGCCCTATGGCTACACCTTC.

The chain carries TRBV29-1 and TRBJ1-1, with D possibly being TRBD1 (5 bases). The germline gives CDR1 SQVTM, CDR2 ANQGSEA. Trimming left V 3 bases short and J 5 bases short, with 13 bases between. The CDR3 has 13 amino acids. The CDR3 reads CSVDLAGRTEAFF. DNA for the CDR3: TGCAGCGTTGATCTGGCAGGGCGGACTGAAGCTTTCTTT.

The J gene is TRBJ1-4, the V gene TRBV7-9; possibly TRBD1 for D (6 bases). The V gene's germline CDR1 is SEHNR and CDR2 FQNEAQ (reference sequence). This CDR3 contains 15 residues. V lost 4 bases, J lost 8 bases, and 17 bases lay in between. The CDR3, as DNA: TGTGCCAGCAGCTCCTCAGGCAGGGGCTTAGAAAAACTGTTTTTT. It is translated as CASSSSGRGLEKLFF.

V and J are TRBV25-1 and TRBJ2-3, with 7 bases identical to TRBD2. In germline, CDR1 is MGHDK, CDR2 SYGVNS. V lost 5 bases and J lost 7; bases outside the gene matches: 12. The CDR3 covers 15 residues. CDR3 sequence (DNA): TGTGCCAGCAGTTCTCTAACGGGAGCGGGGAATACGCAGTATTTT. Translating it yields CASSSLTGAGNTQYF.

The sample holds a few counts of this clone. The CDR3 DNA sequence: TGTGCCAGCAGCTTAGAAGCGGGATCCGATACGCAGTATTTT. It translates to CASSLEAGSDTQYF. The rearrangement uses TRBV11-2 and TRBJ2-3; 7 bases are shared with TRBD2. V dropped 0 bases and J dropped 6; count of bases not matched to a gene: 3. This CDR3 is built from 14 residues. In germline, CDR1 is SGHAT, CDR2 FQNNGV.

This clone has a single count. V and J are TRBV7-3 and TRBJ1-2; D not resolved. CDR1 SGHTA and CDR2 FQGTGA come from the germline V gene. This CDR3 contains 14 residues. The germline V and J ends were trimmed by 0 bases and 6 bases, with 11 bases remaining between them. CDR3 nucleotides: TGTGCCAGCAGCTTAACGTCGGACGGGGATGGCTACACCTTC. Its protein product is CASSLTSDGDGYTF.